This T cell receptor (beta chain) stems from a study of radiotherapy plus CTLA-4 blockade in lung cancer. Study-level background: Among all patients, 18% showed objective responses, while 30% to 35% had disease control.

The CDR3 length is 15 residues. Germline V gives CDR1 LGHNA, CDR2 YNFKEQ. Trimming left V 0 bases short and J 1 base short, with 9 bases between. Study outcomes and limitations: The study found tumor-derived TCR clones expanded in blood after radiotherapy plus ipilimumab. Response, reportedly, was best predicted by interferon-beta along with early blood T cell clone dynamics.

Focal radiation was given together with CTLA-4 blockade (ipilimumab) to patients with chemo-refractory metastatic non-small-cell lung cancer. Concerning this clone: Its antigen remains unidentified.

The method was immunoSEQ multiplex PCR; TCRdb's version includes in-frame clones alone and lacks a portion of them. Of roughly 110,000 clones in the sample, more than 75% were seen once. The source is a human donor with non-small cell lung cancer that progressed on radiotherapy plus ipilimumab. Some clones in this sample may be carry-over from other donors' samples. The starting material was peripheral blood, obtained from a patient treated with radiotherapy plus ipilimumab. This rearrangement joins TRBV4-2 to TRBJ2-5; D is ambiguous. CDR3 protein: CASSQDLQSQETQYF. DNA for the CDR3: TGTGCCAGCAGCCAAGATCTGCAGAGCCAAGAGACCCAGTACTTC.